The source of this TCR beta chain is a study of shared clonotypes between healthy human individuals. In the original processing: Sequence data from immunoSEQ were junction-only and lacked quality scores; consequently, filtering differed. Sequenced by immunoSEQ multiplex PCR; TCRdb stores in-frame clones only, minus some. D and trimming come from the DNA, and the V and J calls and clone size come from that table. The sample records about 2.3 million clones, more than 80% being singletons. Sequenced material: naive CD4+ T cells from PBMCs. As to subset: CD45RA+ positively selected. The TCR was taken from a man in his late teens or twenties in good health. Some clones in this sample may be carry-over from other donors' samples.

DNA of the CDR3: TGTGCCAGCAGTCCTTTCTACAATGAGCAGTTCTTC. Its protein product is CASSPFYNEQFF. The chain carries TRBV28 and TRBJ2-1; the D is unclear. The CDR3 is 12 residues long. Trimming stripped 5 bases from V and 3 bases from J, with 5 bases between. Per the germline V gene, CDR1 is MDHEN and CDR2 is SYDVKM.